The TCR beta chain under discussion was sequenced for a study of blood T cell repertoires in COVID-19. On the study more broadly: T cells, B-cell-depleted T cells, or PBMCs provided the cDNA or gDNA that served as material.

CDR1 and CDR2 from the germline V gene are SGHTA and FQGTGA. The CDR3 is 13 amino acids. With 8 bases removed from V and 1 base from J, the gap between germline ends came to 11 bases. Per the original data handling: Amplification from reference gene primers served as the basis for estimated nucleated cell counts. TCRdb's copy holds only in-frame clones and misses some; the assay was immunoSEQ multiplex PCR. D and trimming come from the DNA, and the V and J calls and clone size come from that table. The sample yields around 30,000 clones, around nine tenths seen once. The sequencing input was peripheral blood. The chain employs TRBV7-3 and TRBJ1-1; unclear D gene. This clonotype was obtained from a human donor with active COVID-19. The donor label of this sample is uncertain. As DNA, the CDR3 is TGTGCCAGCGCGGGCGCCCCGAACACTGAAGCTTTCTTT. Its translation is CASAGAPNTEAFF.